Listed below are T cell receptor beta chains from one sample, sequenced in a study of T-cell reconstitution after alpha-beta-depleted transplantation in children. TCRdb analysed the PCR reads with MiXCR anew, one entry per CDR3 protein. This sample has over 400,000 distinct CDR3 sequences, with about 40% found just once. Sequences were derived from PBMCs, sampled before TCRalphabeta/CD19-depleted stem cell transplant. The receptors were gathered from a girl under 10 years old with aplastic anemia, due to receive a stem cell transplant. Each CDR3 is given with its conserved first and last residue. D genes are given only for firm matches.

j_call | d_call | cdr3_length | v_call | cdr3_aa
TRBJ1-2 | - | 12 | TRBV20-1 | CSASDRTYGYTF
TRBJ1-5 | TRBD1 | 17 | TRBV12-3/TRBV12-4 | CASSFDRTGFGNQPQHF
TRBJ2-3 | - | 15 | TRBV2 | CASSEGISSTDTQYF
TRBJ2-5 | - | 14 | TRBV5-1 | CASSQTTDPGTQYF
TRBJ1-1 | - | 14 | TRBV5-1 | CASSSVGGDTEAFF
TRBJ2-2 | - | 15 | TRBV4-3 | CASSQRVQNTGELFF
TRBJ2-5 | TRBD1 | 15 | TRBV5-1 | CASSLGGGAFETQYF
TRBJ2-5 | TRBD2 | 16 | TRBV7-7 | CASSPGPAGGRETQYF
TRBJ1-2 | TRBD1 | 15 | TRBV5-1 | CASSLTGGTRRGYTF
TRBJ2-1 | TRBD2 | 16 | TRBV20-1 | CSARSLTSGNYNEQFF
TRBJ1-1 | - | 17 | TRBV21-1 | CASSKGRAIQGNTEAFF
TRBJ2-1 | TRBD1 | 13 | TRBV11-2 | CASSFDRVNEQFF
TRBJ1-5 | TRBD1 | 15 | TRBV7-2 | CASSLAGTGSQPQHF
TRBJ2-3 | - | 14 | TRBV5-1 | CASSLAGFADTQYF
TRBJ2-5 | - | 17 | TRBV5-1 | CASSPRKMQGPGETQYF
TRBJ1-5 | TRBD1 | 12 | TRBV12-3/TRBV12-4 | CASGTGAQPQHF
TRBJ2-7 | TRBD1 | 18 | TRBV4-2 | CASSQDPLPGTGAYEQYF
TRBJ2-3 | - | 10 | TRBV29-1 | CSGLTDTQYF
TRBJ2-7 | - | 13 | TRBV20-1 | CSAQPGPTYEQYF
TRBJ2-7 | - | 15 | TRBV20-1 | CSASKVIPLSDEQYF
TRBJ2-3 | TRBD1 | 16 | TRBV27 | CASSLSTGWLVDTQYF
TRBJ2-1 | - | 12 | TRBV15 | CATSRATGGQFF
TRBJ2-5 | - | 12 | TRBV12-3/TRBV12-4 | CASSLMPETQYF
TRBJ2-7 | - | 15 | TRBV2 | CASSEKWYGSYEQYF
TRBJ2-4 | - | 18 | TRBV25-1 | CASKGQRFSFLAKNIQYF
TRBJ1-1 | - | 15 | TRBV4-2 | CASSQDEQSVTEAFF
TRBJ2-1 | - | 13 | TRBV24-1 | CATSDTGYNEQFF
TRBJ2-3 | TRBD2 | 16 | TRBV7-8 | CASSFPYGGASDTQYF
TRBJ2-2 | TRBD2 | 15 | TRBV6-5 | CASSYSGGLTGELFF
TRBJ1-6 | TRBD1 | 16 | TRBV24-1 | CATSDRAVSANSPLHF
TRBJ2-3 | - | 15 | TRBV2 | CASSVIRPDTDTQYF
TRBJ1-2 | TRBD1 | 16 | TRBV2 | CASSEDRAVSSYGYTF
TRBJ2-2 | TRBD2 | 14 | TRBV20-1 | CSARVAGAVGELFF
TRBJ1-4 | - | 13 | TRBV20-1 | CSADGATAEKLFF
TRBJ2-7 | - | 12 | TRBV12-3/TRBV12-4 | CASSSRVHEQYF
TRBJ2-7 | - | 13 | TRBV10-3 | CAIGDLGRGEQYF
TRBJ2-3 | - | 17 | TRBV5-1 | CASSLPPGGGSTDTQYF
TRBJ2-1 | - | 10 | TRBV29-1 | CSVPHLRKFF
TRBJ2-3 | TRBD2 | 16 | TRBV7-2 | CASSWGAREITDTQYF
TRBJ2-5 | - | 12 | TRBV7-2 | CASSLGDAPRYF
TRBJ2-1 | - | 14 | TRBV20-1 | CSARDPGFYNEQFF
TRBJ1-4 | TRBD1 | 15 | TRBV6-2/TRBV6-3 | CASSAMDRINEKLFF
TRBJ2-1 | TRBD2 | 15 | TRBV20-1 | CSARDGTSGGDEQFF